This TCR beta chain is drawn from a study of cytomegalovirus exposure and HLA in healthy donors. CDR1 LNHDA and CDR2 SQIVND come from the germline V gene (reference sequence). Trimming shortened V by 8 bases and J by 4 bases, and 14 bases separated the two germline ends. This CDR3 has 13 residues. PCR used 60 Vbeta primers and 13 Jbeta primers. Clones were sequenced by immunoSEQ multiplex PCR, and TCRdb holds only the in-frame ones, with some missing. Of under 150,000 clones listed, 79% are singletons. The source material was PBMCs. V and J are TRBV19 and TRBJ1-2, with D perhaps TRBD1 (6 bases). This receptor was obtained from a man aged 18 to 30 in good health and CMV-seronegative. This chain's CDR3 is CASLPTGPYGYTF. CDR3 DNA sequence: TGTGCCAGTTTACCGACAGGACCCTATGGCTACACCTTC.